This T cell receptor (beta chain) derives from a study of cytomegalovirus exposure and HLA in healthy donors. Findings and caveats of the study: CMV antigen specificity was confirmed in vitro for a few CMV-associated chains. Cytomegalovirus-associated TCR beta chains were listed, numbering roughly 150. Reported results showed that the classifier diagnosed cytomegalovirus status with high specificity and sensitivity. TCR clusters originating in the first cohort tended to co-occur in the roughly 120 validation repertoires, according to a later analysis.

Produced via immunoSEQ multiplex PCR; TCRdb's table is partial and in-frame only. The profile covers about 97,000 clones, with about 94% appearing a single time and roughly 0.9% taken by the ten largest. On this clone itself: Its antigen is currently unknown.

The sequencing sample was made of PBMCs. The TCR originated in a young woman in good health and CMV-seronegative.

This CDR3 reads CASRPARDNYGYTF. DNA for the CDR3: TGTGCCAGCAGACCTGCCAGGGATAACTATGGCTACACCTTC. The genes are TRBV6-5 and TRBJ1-2; D possibly corresponds to TRBD1 (5 bases). The CDR3 runs to 14 residues. Trimming shortened V by 6 bases and J by 1 base, and 12 bases separated the two germline ends. Per the germline V gene, CDR1 is MNHEY and CDR2 is SVGAGI.